The 23 T cell receptor beta chains below come from one sample, sequenced in a study of neoadjuvant anti-PD-1 for oral cavity cancer. Measured with immunoSEQ multiplex PCR; TCRdb has only the in-frame clones, and not every one. Of 14,000 or so clones listed, more than 75% are singletons. Time point given: after neoadjuvant nivolumab, at surgical resection. The specimen was PBMCs, collected after nivolumab (anti-PD-1) treatment. These receptors came from a person between 40 and 85 years old with oral cavity squamous cell carcinoma.

The chain joins TRBV6-6 to TRBJ2-7; 10 bases are a match to TRBD2. Germline V CDR1 and CDR2: MNHNY, SVGAGI (reference sequence). This CDR3 region has 14 residues. V dropped 4 bases and J dropped 5; count of bases not matched to a gene: 5. CDR3 nucleotides: TGTGCCAGCAGTTCTAGCGGGGGAGCTAACGAGCAGTACTTC. Its protein product is CASSSSGGANEQYF.

The J gene is TRBJ2-1, the V gene TRBV30; 8 bases line up with TRBD1. This CDR3 has 12 amino acids. V dropped 1 base and J dropped 13; count of bases not matched to a gene: 6. Germline values: CDR1 GTSNPN, CDR2 SVGIG (reference sequence). CDR3 sequence reads: CAWSEQGADQFF. CDR3 coding DNA: TGTGCCTGGAGTGAGCAGGGGGCGGATCAGTTCTTC. The whole variable domain, remainder taken from reference TRBV30 and TRBJ2-1, is SQTIHQWPATLVQPVGSPLSLECTVEGTSNPNLYWYRQAAGRGLQLLFYSVGIGQISSEVPQNLSASRPQDRQFILSSKKLLLSDSGFYLCAWSEQGADQFFGPGTRLTVL.

CDR3 DNA: TGCAGTGCTCGGGACACCTACGAGCAGTACTTC. Encoded protein: CSARDTYEQYF. The chain employs TRBV20-1 and TRBJ2-7; possibly TRBD1 for D (6 bases). V gave up 5 bases and J gave up 2 bases, with 7 bases separating them. The germline gives CDR1 DFQATT, CDR2 SNEGSKA (reference sequence). This CDR3 is 11 amino acids long.

This sequence joins TRBV29-1 and TRBJ2-3; D is unclear. This CDR3 region has 14 residues. Germline CDR1 is SQVTM and CDR2 is ANQGSEA. With 0 bases removed from V and 0 bases from J, the gap between germline ends came to 7 bases. This chain's CDR3 is CSVEDSRSTDTQYF. Here the CDR3 DNA reads TGCAGCGTTGAAGACAGCAGGAGCACAGATACGCAGTATTTT.

This clone was found a few times. This chain joins TRBV5-6 and TRBJ2-1; 8 nucleotides line up with TRBD2. V was pared by 0 bases and J by 7 bases, with 9 bases of the junction left unmatched. Germline CDR1 and CDR2: SGHDT and YYEEEE. This CDR3 comprises 16 residues. The chain's CDR3 is CASSLGSRGGLNEQFF. The CDR3 DNA reads TGTGCCAGCAGCTTGGGTTCCCGGGGGGGCCTTAATGAGCAGTTCTTC.

The chain carries TRBV19 and TRBJ2-1; possibly TRBD2 for D (6 bases). V was trimmed by 5 bases and J by 4 bases, leaving 18 bases between them. The CDR3 runs 16 residues. In germline, CDR1 is LNHDA, CDR2 SQIVND (reference sequence). CDR3 nucleotides: TGTGCCAGTAGTTACATTTTGCGGGGCCTTTACAATGAGCAGTTCTTC. This codes for CASSYILRGLYNEQFF.

The J gene is TRBJ2-3, the V gene TRBV5-1; 7 nucleotides align to TRBD2. V trimming: 0 bases; J trimming: 2 bases; junction bases outside the gene matches: 6. Germline CDR1 is SGHRS and CDR2 is YFSETQ. The CDR3 totals 16 residues. The CDR3 coding sequence is TGCGCCAGCAGCTTGGGTCCCGGGAGGTACACAGATACGCAGTATTTT. It translates to CASSLGPGRYTDTQYF.

The chain carries TRBV6-4 and TRBJ2-3; 8 bases are a match to TRBD2. After removal of 3 bases from V and 0 bases from J, the junction contained 2 bases not matched to a gene. This CDR3 contains 15 residues. In germline, CDR1 is MRHNA, CDR2 SNTAGT. Here the CDR3 reads CASSEREGSTDTQYF. The CDR3 nucleotides are TGTGCCAGCAGTGAACGGGAGGGGAGCACAGATACGCAGTATTTT.

This clone was counted only a few times. This chain connects TRBV30 to TRBJ2-2; possible D gene TRBD2, 6 bases. CDR1 is GTSNPN and CDR2 is SVGIG in the germline V gene (reference sequence). CDR3 size: 16 residues. Trimming left V 3 bases short and J 0 bases short, with 14 bases between. CDR3 DNA sequence: TGTGCCTGGAGCAAGGGACTTTTCGCGAACACCGGGGAGCTGTTTTTT. Protein sequence: CAWSKGLFANTGELFF. The complete variable domain, with remaining parts taken from reference TRBV30 and TRBJ2-2, reads SQTIHQWPATLVQPVGSPLSLECTVEGTSNPNLYWYRQAAGRGLQLLFYSVGIGQISSEVPQNLSASRPQDRQFILSSKKLLLSDSGFYLCAWSKGLFANTGELFFGEGSRLTVL.

The chain combines TRBV11-2 with TRBJ2-5, with TRBD1 matching 7 bases. Germline V lookup: CDR1 SGHAT, CDR2 FQNNGV. Germline trimming cut 1 base from V and 4 bases from J; bases unmatched to any gene: 3. This CDR3 has 14 amino acids. This CDR3 is CASSLGGGGETQYF. The CDR3 DNA reads TGTGCCAGCAGCTTAGGAGGGGGCGGAGAGACCCAGTACTTC.

The chain carries TRBV29-1 and TRBJ1-2; 7 bases line up with TRBD1. This CDR3 comprises 14 residues. J was trimmed by 5 bases and V by 4 bases; bases with no gene match: 10. In germline, CDR1 is SQVTM, CDR2 ANQGSEA. The CDR3 nucleotides are TGCAGCGTTGTAATGGTGGAACAGGGGTATGGCTACACCTTC. Its translation is CSVVMVEQGYGYTF.

This clone was counted a few times. This sequence joins TRBV7-9 and TRBJ2-1; 12 bases line up with TRBD2. Germline-derived CDR1 and CDR2 are SEHNR and FQNEAQ (reference sequence). The CDR3 spans 16 residues. The junction had 9 bases not matched to a gene; V was cut back by 5 bases and J by 7 bases. The CDR3 is CASSQGLAGMVNEQFF. As DNA, the CDR3 is TGTGCCAGCAGCCAAGGACTAGCGGGAATGGTAAATGAGCAGTTCTTC.

The V and J genes are TRBV7-2 and TRBJ2-7; D is ambiguous. Germline CDR1 reads SGHTA; CDR2 reads FQGNSA. This CDR3 comprises 13 residues. The V end was cut by 2 bases, the J end by 3 bases, with 8 bases between. CDR3 nucleotide sequence: TGTGCCAGCAGCTTAAAGCCGAACTACGAGCAGTACTTC. As protein: CASSLKPNYEQYF.

This chain connects TRBV11-2 to TRBJ1-5; the D is unclear. Germline V lookup: CDR1 SGHAT, CDR2 FQNNGV. The CDR3 is 15 residues long. V gave up 1 base and J gave up 0 bases, with 7 bases separating them. CDR3 residues: CASSLGPNSNQPQHF. CDR3 coding DNA: TGTGCCAGCAGCTTAGGGCCAAATAGCAATCAGCCCCAGCATTTT.

This clone was seen only a few times. The V and J genes are TRBV6-5 and TRBJ1-1; no clear D. Germline CDR1 reads MNHEY; CDR2 reads SVGAGI. The V and J ends lost 6 bases and 3 bases respectively, with 11 bases between them. CDR3 length equals 13 residues. The CDR3 sequence: CASRGEVDTEAFF. In DNA, the CDR3 is TGTGCCAGCAGAGGCGAGGTCGACACTGAAGCTTTCTTT.

This clone was seen more than once but under ten times. The chain carries TRBV19 and TRBJ2-1; TRBD2 matches 11 bases. The CDR3 length is 14 residues. Germline V lookup: CDR1 LNHDA, CDR2 SQIVND (reference sequence). The J segment lost 1 base and the V segment lost 9 bases, leaving 2 bases of the junction unmatched. CDR3 amino acids: CASRTSGSYNEQFF. CDR3 in DNA: TGTGCCAGCAGGACTAGCGGGTCCTACAATGAGCAGTTCTTC.

V and J are TRBV28 and TRBJ2-7, with D possibly matching TRBD1 (6 bases). There are 12 residues in the CDR3. Germline V gene data show CDR1 as MDHEN and CDR2 as SYDVKM. The V and J ends lost 8 bases and 5 bases respectively, with 13 bases between them. CDR3 DNA: TGTGCCAGCCAACTGGGGGCCCACGAGCAGTACTTC. This codes for CASQLGAHEQYF.

The gene calls are TRBV6-5 and TRBJ1-2; 10 nucleotides match TRBD1. CDR1 and CDR2 from the germline V gene are MNHEY and SVGAGI. The V segment lost 8 bases and the J segment 4 bases; nucleotides outside the gene matches: 10. The CDR3 sequence is 15 residues long. The CDR3 DNA reads TGTGCCAGCCTACCCGGGACAGGGGTCGTCTATGGCTACACCTTC. Its protein product is CASLPGTGVVYGYTF.

V and J are TRBV14 and TRBJ1-2; D not certain. V gave up 4 bases and J gave up 8 bases, with 14 bases separating them. Germline V lookup: CDR1 SGHDN, CDR2 FVKESK. CDR3 length: 13 amino acids. CDR3 loop: CASSRNPAGGYTF. Here the CDR3 DNA reads TGTGCCAGCAGCCGAAACCCGGCGGGCGGCTACACCTTC.

This chain connects TRBV2 to TRBJ2-1, with 10 bases fitting TRBD2. The CDR3 loop spans 17 amino acids. Germline assignment: CDR1 SNHLY and CDR2 FYNNEI. V was clipped by 1 base and J by 3 bases; unmatched bases: 6. For the CDR3, the DNA is TGTGCCAGCAGTGAAGTAGGACTAGCGGATCGCTACAATGAGCAGTTCTTC. Translating it yields CASSEVGLADRYNEQFF.

The rearrangement uses TRBV30 and TRBJ1-2; D may be TRBD1 (6 bases). Between the trimmed V and J ends, which lost 3 bases and 0 bases, there was a span of 8 bases. The CDR3 has 13 amino acids. Germline loops: CDR1 GTSNPN, CDR2 SVGIG (reference sequence). The CDR3 region is CAWRDRANYGYTF. As DNA, the CDR3 is TGTGCCTGGAGGGACAGAGCTAACTATGGCTACACCTTC.

The rearrangement joins TRBV30 to TRBJ1-2; 7 bases fit TRBD1. This CDR3 has 16 amino acids. Per germline, CDR1 GTSNPN and CDR2 SVGIG (reference sequence). Trimming at V came to 5 bases and at J to 1 base, leaving 13 bases not matched to a gene. CDR3 residues: CAWGPDRALFNYGYTF. DNA of the CDR3: TGTGCCTGGGGCCCCGACAGGGCCCTGTTTAACTATGGCTACACCTTC. The full variable domain, completed using reference TRBV30 and TRBJ1-2, is SQTIHQWPATLVQPVGSPLSLECTVEGTSNPNLYWYRQAAGRGLQLLFYSVGIGQISSEVPQNLSASRPQDRQFILSSKKLLLSDSGFYLCAWGPDRALFNYGYTFGSGTRLTVV.

This clone was counted only a few times. This chain connects TRBV18 to TRBJ1-1; perhaps TRBD1 as D (5 bases). Germline assignment: CDR1 KGHSH and CDR2 LQKENI. This CDR3 spans 14 amino acids. Trimming removed 3 bases at V and 7 bases at J, with 15 bases between. Here the CDR3 DNA reads TGTGCCAGCTCACCTTCACAGGTTAGCGTTGAAGCTTTCTTT. Translation: CASSPSQVSVEAFF. The variable domain in full, completed from reference TRBV18 and TRBJ1-1, reads NAGVMQNPRHLVRRRGQEARLRCSPMKGHSHVYWYRQLPEEGLKFMVYLQKENIIDESGMPKERFSAEFPKEGPSILRIQQVVRGDSAAYFCASSPSQVSVEAFFGQGTRLTVV.